This TCR beta chain was profiled in a study of T cell responses to AZD1222 COVID-19 vaccine. Study-level points and caveats: Among the donors, most were white British and more were female, and clonal diversity was possibly underestimated. Reportedly, nearly half of unique spike TCRs recognized epitopes outside B.1.351/B.1.1.7 mutations. Samples come after the peak T cell response, not at day 14.

This CDR3 has 15 amino acids. The trim removed 3 bases at V and 0 bases at J, leaving 5 bases unmatched. In germline, CDR1 is MGHRA, CDR2 YSYEKL. Sequencing was performed with immunoSEQ multiplex PCR; in TCRdb, only in-frame clones are kept and a portion is missing. The table records more than 120,000 clones, 85% to 95% of them present only once. Turning to this clone: The antigen is undetermined.

This TCR came from an adult in good health. V gene TRBV4-1 combines with J gene TRBJ2-7; 7 nucleotides match TRBD2. The sample consisted of peripheral blood, taken on day 0 of AZD1222 vaccination. Written as DNA, the CDR3 is TGCGCCAGCAGCCATGTGGGCGGGAGCTCCTACGAGCAGTACTTC. This translates into CASSHVGGSSYEQYF.